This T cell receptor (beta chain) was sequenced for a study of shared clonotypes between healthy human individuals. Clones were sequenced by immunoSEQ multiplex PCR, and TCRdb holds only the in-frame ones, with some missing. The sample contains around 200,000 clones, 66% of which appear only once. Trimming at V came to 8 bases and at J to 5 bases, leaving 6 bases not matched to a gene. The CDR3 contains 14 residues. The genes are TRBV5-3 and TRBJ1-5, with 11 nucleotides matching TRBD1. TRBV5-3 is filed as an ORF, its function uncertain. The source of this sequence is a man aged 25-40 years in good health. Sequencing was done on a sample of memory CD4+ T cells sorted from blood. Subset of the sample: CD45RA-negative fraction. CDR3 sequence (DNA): TGTGCCAGCAGCCGGGACAGGGGGGATCAGCCCCAGCATTTT. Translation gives CASSRDRGDQPQHF.